Below, 12 T cell receptor beta chains from the same sample are listed, as sequenced in a study of T cell repertoires in ileal Crohn's disease. Noted time point: neoterminal ileum biopsy at postoperative endoscopy, about 6 months after surgery. Generated by immunoSEQ multiplex PCR, the TCRdb table keeps only in-frame clones and is missing some. Here the sample spans approximately 7,400 clones, 60% to 80% being singletons. Sequenced input: ileal tissue. Receptors originate from an adult with Crohn's disease.

The chain links TRBV15 to TRBJ2-4, with TRBD2 matching over 12 bases. The CDR3 is 16 amino acids. Per germline, CDR1 LNHNV and CDR2 YYDKDF (reference sequence). V lost 1 base and J lost 6; bases outside the gene matches: 4. CDR3 sequence (DNA): TGTGCCACCAGCAGAGGACTAGCGGGGGAGTCAAACATTCAGTACTTC. As protein: CATSRGLAGESNIQYF.

This chain links TRBV7-9 with TRBJ2-5, with D maybe TRBD1 (5 bases). V lost 5 bases to trimming and J lost 7 bases, with 23 bases between them. The CDR3 length is 16 residues. The germline V gene has CDR1 SEHNR and CDR2 FQNEAQ (reference sequence). For the CDR3, the DNA is TGTGCCAGCAGCCCTCGGACGAGTCCGACAGAAGGGACCCAGTACTTC. Its translation is CASSPRTSPTEGTQYF.

The chain links TRBV5-1 to TRBJ2-5; D uncertain. V was pared by 0 bases and J by 1 base, with 10 bases between. The CDR3 spans 15 residues. Germline CDR1 reads SGHRS; CDR2 reads YFSETQ. CDR3 loop: CASSLDIDIQETQYF. The CDR3, as DNA: TGCGCCAGCAGCTTGGACATAGACATCCAAGAGACCCAGTACTTC.

This chain links TRBV30 with TRBJ1-1; TRBD1 aligns across 9 bases. This CDR3 has 16 residues. Looked up from germline, CDR1 is GTSNPN and CDR2 is SVGIG (reference sequence). The V and J ends lost 1 base and 4 bases, in that order; junction bases with no gene match: 10. Written as DNA, the CDR3 is TGTGCCTGGAGTGCCAAGACAGGGGGGGATCGCACTGAAGCTTTCTTT. It specifies CAWSAKTGGDRTEAFF.

The chain combines TRBV19 with TRBJ2-1; D is possibly TRBD1 (6 bases). Deletions cut 3 bases from V and 6 bases from J, with 18 bases between. The CDR3 extends over 16 amino acids. Germline-derived CDR1 and CDR2 are LNHDA and SQIVND (reference sequence). CDR3 region: CASSMIVGANFNEQFF. CDR3 DNA: TGTGCCAGTAGTATGATTGTGGGGGCGAACTTCAATGAGCAGTTCTTC.

V gene TRBV2 combines with J gene TRBJ2-5, with TRBD1 identical over 9 bases. The J call is doubtful: the DNA matches TRBJ2-7 better. Germline CDR1 SNHLY, CDR2 FYNNEI. The CDR3 spans 12 residues. The CDR3 sequence: CASSQGQGEQYF. CDR3 sequence (DNA): TGTGCCAGCAGTCAGGGACAGGGCGAGCAGTACTTC.

This clone has only a few counts. V is TRBV18 and J is TRBJ2-1, with a tentative D call TRBD2 (7 bases). Germline values: CDR1 KGHSH, CDR2 LQKENI. The CDR3 has 15 residues. Trimming left V 2 bases short and J 9 bases short, with 17 bases between. The chain's CDR3 is CASSPGRGLYVEQFF. CDR3 sequence (DNA): TGTGCCAGCTCACCAGGGCGGGGGCTTTATGTTGAGCAGTTCTTC.

The rearrangement joins TRBV6-1 to TRBJ2-7; TRBD2 is a possible D gene (5 bases). Germline loops: CDR1 MNHNS, CDR2 SASEGT. The CDR3 loop spans 13 amino acids. The germline V and J ends were trimmed by 9 bases and 3 bases, with 15 bases remaining between them. This chain's CDR3 is CASWLREGYEQYF. The CDR3 nucleotides read TGTGCCAGTTGGTTGCGTGAGGGCTACGAGCAGTACTTC.

V usage is TRBV5-1 and J usage is TRBJ2-5, with 9 nucleotides matching TRBD1. The better agreement between TRBJ2-7 and the DNA end casts doubt on the J call. The CDR3 extends over 14 amino acids. Germline CDR1 and CDR2: SGHRS and YFSETQ. CDR3 bases: TGCGCCAGCAGGTCCGGGACAGGGTCCTACGAGCAGTACTTC. Residues: CASRSGTGSYEQYF.

As to this clone: A read error may account for a junction end that differs from germline. This chain links TRBV27 with TRBJ2-6; 7 positions agree with TRBD1. The CDR3 totals 15 residues. Germline CDR1 MNHEY, CDR2 SMNVEV (reference sequence). For the CDR3, the DNA is TGTGCCGGCAGAAAAACAGGGGAGGGGGCCAACGTCCTGACTTTC. The encoded protein is CAGRKTGEGANVLTF.

The DNA for the CDR3 is TGTGCCAGCACCCCGGGGGGGGATTACTATGGCTACACCTTC. It translates to CASTPGGDYYGYTF. V gene TRBV2 combines with J gene TRBJ1-2; maybe TRBD1 (5 bases). Germline loops: CDR1 SNHLY, CDR2 FYNNEI. This CDR3 contains 14 residues. V lost 7 bases to trimming and J lost 3 bases, with 15 bases between them.

This chain connects TRBV19 to TRBJ2-2, with 9 positions matching TRBD2. The length of the CDR3 is 17 residues. Germline trimming cut 4 bases from V and 6 bases from J; bases unmatched to any gene: 12. Germline V CDR1 and CDR2: LNHDA, SQIVND (reference sequence). The CDR3 spells CASSREAGGLGAGELFF. The DNA of the CDR3 is TGTGCCAGTAGTAGGGAAGCGGGGGGTCTAGGGGCCGGGGAGCTGTTTTTT. Complete variable domain (other parts from reference TRBV19 and TRBJ2-2): DGGITQSPKYLFRKEGQNVTLSCEQNLNHDAMYWYRQDPGQGLRLIYYSQIVNDFQKGDIAEGYSVSREKKESFPLTVTSAQKNPTAFYLCASSREAGGLGAGELFFGEGSRLTVL.